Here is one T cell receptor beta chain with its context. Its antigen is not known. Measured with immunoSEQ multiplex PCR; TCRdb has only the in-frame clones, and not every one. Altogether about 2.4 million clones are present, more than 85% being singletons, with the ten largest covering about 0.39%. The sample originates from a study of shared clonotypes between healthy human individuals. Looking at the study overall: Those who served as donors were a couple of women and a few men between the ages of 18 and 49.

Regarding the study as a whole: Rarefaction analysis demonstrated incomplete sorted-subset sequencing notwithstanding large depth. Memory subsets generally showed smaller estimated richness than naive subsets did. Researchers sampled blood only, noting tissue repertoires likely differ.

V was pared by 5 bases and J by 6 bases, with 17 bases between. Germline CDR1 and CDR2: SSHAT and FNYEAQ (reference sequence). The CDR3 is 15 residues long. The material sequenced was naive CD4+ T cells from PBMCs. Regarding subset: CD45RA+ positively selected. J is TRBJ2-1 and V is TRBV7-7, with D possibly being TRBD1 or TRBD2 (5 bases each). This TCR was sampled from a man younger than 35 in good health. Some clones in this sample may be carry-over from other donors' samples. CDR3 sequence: CASSGYRTGFNEQFF. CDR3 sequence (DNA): TGTGCCAGCAGCGGATACAGGACGGGGTTCAATGAGCAGTTCTTC.